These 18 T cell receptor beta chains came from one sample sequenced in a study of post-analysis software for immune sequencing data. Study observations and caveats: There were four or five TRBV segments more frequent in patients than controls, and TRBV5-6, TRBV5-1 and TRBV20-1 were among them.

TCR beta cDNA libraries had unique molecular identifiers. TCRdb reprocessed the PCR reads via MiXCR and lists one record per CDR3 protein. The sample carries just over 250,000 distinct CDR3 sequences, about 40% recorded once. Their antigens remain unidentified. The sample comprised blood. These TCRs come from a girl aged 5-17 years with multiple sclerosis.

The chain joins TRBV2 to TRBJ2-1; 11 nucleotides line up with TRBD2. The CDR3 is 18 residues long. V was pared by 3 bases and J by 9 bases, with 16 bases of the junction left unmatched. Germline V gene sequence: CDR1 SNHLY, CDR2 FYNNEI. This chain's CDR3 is CASSDTSGRSAIRGEQFF. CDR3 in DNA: TGTGCCAGCAGTGATACTAGCGGGAGAAGCGCTATAAGGGGTGAGCAGTTCTTC.

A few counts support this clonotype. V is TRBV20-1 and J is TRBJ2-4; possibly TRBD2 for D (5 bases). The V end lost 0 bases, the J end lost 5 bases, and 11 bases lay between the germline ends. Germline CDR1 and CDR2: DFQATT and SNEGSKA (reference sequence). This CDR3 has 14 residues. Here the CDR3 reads CSARDLAYQNIQYF. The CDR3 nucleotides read TGCAGTGCTAGAGATCTAGCATACCAAAACATTCAGTACTTC.

CDR3 sequence reads: CSARAPSSGELFF. CDR3 coding DNA: TGCAGTGCTAGAGCGCCTAGCTCCGGGGAGCTGTTTTTT. This rearrangement joins TRBV20-1 to TRBJ2-2; TRBD2 might be the D (5 bases). Germline V lookup: CDR1 DFQATT, CDR2 SNEGSKA (reference sequence). The CDR3 extends over 13 amino acids. The V and J ends lost 1 base and 6 bases respectively, with 9 bases between them.

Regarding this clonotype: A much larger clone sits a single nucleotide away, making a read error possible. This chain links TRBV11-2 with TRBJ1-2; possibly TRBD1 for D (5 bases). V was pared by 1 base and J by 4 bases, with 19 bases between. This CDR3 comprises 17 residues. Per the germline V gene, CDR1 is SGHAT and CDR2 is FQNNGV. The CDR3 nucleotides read TGTGCCAGCAGCTTAGGGGCCGTGGCGGGGGGGACCTATGGCTACACCTTC. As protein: CASSLGAVAGGTYGYTF.

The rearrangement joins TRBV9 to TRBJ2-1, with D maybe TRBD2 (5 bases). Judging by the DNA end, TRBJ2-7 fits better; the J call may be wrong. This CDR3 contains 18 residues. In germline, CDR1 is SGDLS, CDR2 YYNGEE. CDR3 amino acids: CASSVFSGLRSSYNEQYF. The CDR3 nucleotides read TGTGCCAGCAGCGTATTCAGCGGATTAAGGAGCTCCTACAATGAGCAGTACTTC.

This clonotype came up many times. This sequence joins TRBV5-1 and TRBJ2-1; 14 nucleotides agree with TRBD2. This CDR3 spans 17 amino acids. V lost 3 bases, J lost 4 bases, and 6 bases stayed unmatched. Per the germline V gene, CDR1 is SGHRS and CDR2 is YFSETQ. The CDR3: CASSSGLAGGLYNEQFF. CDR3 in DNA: TGCGCCAGCAGCTCCGGACTAGCGGGGGGCCTTTACAATGAGCAGTTCTTC. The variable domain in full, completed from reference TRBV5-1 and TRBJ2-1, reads KAGVTQTPRYLIKTRGQQVTLSCSPISGHRSVSWYQQTPGQGLQFLFEYFSETQRNKGNFPGRFSGRQFSNSRSEMNVSTLELGDSALYLCASSSGLAGGLYNEQFFGPGTRLTVL.

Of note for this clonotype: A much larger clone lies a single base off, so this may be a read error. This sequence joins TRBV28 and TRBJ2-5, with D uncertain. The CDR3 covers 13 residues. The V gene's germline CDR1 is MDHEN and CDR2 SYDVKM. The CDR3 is CTSSDMGKETQYF. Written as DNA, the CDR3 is TGTACCAGCAGCGATATGGGGAAAGAGACCCAGTACTTC.

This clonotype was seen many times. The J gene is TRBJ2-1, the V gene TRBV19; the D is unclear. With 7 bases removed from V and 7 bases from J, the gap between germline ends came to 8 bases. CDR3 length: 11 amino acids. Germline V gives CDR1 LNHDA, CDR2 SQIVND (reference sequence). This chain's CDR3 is CASTGRNEQFF. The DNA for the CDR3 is TGTGCCAGTACCGGTCGAAATGAGCAGTTCTTC.

The CDR3 DNA sequence: TGTGCCAGCAAAAGGACTAGCGGGGGCCAAAACACCGGGGAGCTGTTTTTT. This translates into CASKRTSGGQNTGELFF. The genes are TRBV2 and TRBJ2-2, with 13 bases identical to TRBD2. This CDR3 spans 17 amino acids. The V gene end was trimmed by 7 bases and the J gene end by 2 bases; junction bases not matched to a gene: 7. Per germline, CDR1 SNHLY and CDR2 FYNNEI.

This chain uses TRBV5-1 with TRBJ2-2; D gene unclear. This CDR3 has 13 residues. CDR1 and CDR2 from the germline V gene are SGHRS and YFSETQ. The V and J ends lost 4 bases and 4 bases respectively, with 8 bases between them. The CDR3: CASSPSVTGELFF. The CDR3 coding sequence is TGCGCCAGCAGCCCCAGCGTCACCGGGGAGCTGTTTTTT.

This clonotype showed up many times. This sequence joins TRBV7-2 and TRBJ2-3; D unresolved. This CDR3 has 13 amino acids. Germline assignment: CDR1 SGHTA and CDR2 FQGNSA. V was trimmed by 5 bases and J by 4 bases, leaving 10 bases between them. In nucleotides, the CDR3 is TGTGCCAGCAGCCCAAATCTGGCAGATACGCAGTATTTT. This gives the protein CASSPNLADTQYF.

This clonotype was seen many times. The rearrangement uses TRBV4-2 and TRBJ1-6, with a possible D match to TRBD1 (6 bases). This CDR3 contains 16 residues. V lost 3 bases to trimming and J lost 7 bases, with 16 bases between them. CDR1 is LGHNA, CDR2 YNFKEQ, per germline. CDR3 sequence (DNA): TGTGCCAGCAGCCAGAACCAGGGGTGGAGGAATTCACCCCTCCACTTT. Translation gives CASSQNQGWRNSPLHF.

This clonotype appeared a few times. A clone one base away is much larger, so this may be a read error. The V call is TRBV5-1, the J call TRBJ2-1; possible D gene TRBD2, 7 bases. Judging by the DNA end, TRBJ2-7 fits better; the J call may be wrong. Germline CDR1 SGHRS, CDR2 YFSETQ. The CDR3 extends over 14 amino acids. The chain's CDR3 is CASSRAGAYNEQYF. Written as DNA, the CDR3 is TGCGCCAGCAGCCGCGCGGGGGCCTACAATGAGCAGTACTTC.

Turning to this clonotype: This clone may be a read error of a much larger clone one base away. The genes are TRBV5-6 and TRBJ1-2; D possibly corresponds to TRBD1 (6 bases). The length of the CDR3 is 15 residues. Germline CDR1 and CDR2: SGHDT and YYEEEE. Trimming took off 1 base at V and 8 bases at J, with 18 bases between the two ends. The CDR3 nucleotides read TGTGCCAGCAGCTTGAAATTGGGACAAAGGCAGGGCTACACCTTC. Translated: CASSLKLGQRQGYTF.

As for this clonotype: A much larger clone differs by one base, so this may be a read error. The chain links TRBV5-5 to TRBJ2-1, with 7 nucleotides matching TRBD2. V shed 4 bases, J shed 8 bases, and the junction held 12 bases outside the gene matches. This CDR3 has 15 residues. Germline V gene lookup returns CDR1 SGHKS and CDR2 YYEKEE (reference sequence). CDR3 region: CASSPVGGGRHEQFF. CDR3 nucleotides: TGTGCCAGCAGCCCCGTAGGCGGGGGTAGGCATGAGCAGTTCTTC.

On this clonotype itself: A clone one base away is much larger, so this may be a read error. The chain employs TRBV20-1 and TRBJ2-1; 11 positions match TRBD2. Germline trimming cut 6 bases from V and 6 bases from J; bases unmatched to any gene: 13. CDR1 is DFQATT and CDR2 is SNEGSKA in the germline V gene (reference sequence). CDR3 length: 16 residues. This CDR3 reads CSAGGGLAAISNEQFF. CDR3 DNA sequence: TGCAGTGCGGGGGGGGGACTAGCGGCGATTTCCAATGAGCAGTTCTTC.

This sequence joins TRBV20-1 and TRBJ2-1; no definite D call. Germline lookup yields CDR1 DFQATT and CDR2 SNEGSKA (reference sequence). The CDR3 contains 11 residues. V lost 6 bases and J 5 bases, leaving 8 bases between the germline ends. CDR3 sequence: CSAESNNEQFF. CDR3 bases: TGCAGTGCGGAGAGTAACAATGAGCAGTTCTTC.

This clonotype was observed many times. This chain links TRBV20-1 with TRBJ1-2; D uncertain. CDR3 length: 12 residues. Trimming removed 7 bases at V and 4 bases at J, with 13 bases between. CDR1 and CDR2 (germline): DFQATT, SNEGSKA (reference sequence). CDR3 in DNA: TGCAGTGTCCCCGATGAGGGCTATGGCTACACCTTC. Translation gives CSVPDEGYGYTF.